The 10 T cell receptor beta chains presented below share a single source sample, sequenced in a study of cytotoxic CD8 clonotypes in ibrutinib-treated CLL. Clones were read by immunoSEQ multiplex PCR, and TCRdb kept only the in-frame ones, dropping some. The sample carries just over 200,000 clones, 65% to 80% recorded once. The input for sequencing was PBMCs, taken after 12 months of ibrutinib treatment. Receptors originate from a human donor with chronic lymphocytic leukemia.

This clone has only a few counts. The gene calls are TRBV4-2 and TRBJ1-2; 9 bases fit TRBD1. CDR3 length equals 15 residues. Germline CDR1 is LGHNA and CDR2 is YNFKEQ. J lost 3 bases, V lost 3 bases, and 5 bases had no gene match. The CDR3 region has the DNA TGTGCCAGCAGCCACATAGGGGACAGGGACTATGGCTACACCTTC. Translated: CASSHIGDRDYGYTF.

The chain links TRBV6-5 to TRBJ1-1, with a possible D match to TRBD1 (6 bases). V was cut by 0 bases and J by 1 base, with 12 bases left in between. There are 16 residues in the CDR3. Germline-derived CDR1 and CDR2 are MNHEY and SVGAGI. Written as DNA, the CDR3 is TGTGCCAGCAGTTACTCGACAGGCAGAAAGAACACTGAAGCTTTCTTT. Amino acid sequence: CASSYSTGRKNTEAFF.

The gene calls are TRBV18 and TRBJ1-4; 7 positions match TRBD1. J was trimmed by 5 bases and V by 0 bases; bases with no gene match: 3. Germline CDR1 KGHSH, CDR2 LQKENI. CDR3 size: 15 residues. The CDR3 reads CASSPPGQRNEKLFF. The CDR3 DNA reads as TGTGCCAGCTCACCACCGGGACAGAGGAATGAAAAACTGTTTTTT.

V is TRBV30 and J is TRBJ2-1; 11 bases are shared with TRBD2. The CDR3 covers 18 residues. Losses at the gene ends were 1 base for V and 10 bases for J; bases not matched to a gene: 18. Looked up from germline, CDR1 is GTSNPN and CDR2 is SVGIG (reference sequence). Written as DNA, the CDR3 is TGTGCCTGGAGTGCACCTGCTCGGACTAGCGGGCTTCGAGGGGAGCAGTTCTTC. Amino acids: CAWSAPARTSGLRGEQFF.

The genes are TRBV27 and TRBJ2-3, with D possibly being TRBD2 (6 bases). V was clipped by 3 bases and J by 8 bases, with 12 bases between them. The CDR3 consists of 13 residues. Germline V gene lookup returns CDR1 MNHEY and CDR2 SMNVEV (reference sequence). The DNA of the CDR3 is TGTGCCAGCAGTTTTCTCGGGAGAGGTACGCAGTATTTT. Protein product: CASSFLGRGTQYF.

The chain combines TRBV5-4 with TRBJ2-7, with D perhaps TRBD2 (6 bases). CDR3 length: 15 amino acids. Trimming shortened V by 4 bases and J by 0 bases, and 14 bases separated the two germline ends. CDR1 is SGHNT and CDR2 is YYREEE in the germline V gene (reference sequence). Written as DNA, the CDR3 is TGTGCCAGCAGCCCCCCCGGGGGTCTCTCCTACGAGCAGTACTTC. Translation: CASSPPGGLSYEQYF.

This chain joins TRBV25-1 and TRBJ2-2; D may match TRBD1 or TRBD2 (5 bases each). In germline, CDR1 is MGHDK, CDR2 SYGVNS. There are 13 residues in the CDR3. V shed 8 bases and J shed 6 bases, with 13 bases lying between them. The DNA for the CDR3 is TGTGCCAGCTGGGGGAGCGAAGCCGGGGAGCTGTTTTTT. Protein: CASWGSEAGELFF.

Ten or more counts support this clone. The chain carries TRBV12-5 and TRBJ2-1; no clear D gene. With 5 bases removed from V and 2 bases from J, the gap between germline ends came to 16 bases. The germline CDR1 and CDR2 sequences are LGHNT and FRNRAP. CDR3 length equals 16 residues. CDR3 residues: CASGRRAAIAYNEQFF. CDR3 in DNA: TGTGCTAGTGGTCGTCGGGCCGCGATAGCCTACAATGAGCAGTTCTTC.

This clone has only one observation. The chain is built from TRBV6-4 and TRBJ1-2; the D gene is possibly TRBD1 (5 bases). The CDR3 totals 14 residues. Trimming pared 1 base from V and 9 bases from J, leaving 15 bases between. Germline CDR1 and CDR2: MRHNA and SNTAGT. For the CDR3, the DNA is TGTGCCAGCAGTGACTTCCCAGGGACGCTTCGCTACACCTTC. It encodes CASSDFPGTLRYTF.

The table lists this clone with many counts. The V call is TRBV27, the J call TRBJ2-7; D is perhaps TRBD2 (5 bases). Germline V gene data show CDR1 as MNHEY and CDR2 as SMNVEV (reference sequence). The length of the CDR3 is 15 residues. The germline V and J ends were trimmed by 10 bases and 5 bases, with 24 bases remaining between them. DNA of the CDR3: TGTGCCAACACCGAGCGGCAACCCATTTTGGACGAGCAGTACTTC. As protein: CANTERQPILDEQYF.